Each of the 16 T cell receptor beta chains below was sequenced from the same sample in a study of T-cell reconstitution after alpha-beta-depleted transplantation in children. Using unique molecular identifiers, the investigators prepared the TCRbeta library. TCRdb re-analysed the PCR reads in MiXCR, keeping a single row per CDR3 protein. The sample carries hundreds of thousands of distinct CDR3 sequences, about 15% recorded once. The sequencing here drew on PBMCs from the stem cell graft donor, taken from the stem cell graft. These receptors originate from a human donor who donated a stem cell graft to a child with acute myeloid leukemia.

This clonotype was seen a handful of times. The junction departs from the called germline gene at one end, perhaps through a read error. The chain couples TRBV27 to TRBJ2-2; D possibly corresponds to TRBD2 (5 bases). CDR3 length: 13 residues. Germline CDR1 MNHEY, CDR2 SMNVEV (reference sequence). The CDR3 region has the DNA TGCGCCAGCAGCTTGAGGGCCACCGGGGAGCTGTTTTTT. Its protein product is CASSLRATGELFF.

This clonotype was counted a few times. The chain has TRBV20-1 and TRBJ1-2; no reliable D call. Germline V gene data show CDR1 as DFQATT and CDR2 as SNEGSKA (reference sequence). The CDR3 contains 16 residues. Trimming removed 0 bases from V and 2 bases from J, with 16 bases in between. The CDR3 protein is CSARELKGIRNYGYTF. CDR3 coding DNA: TGCAGTGCTAGAGAACTAAAGGGAATTCGAAACTATGGCTACACCTTC.

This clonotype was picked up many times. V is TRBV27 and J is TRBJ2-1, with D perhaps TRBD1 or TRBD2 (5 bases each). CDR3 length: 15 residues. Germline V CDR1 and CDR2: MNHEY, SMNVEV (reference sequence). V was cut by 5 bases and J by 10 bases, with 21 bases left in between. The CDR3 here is CASSPTRGQSAEQFF. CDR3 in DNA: TGTGCCAGCAGTCCTACTCGGGGCCAATCCGCAGAGCAGTTCTTC.

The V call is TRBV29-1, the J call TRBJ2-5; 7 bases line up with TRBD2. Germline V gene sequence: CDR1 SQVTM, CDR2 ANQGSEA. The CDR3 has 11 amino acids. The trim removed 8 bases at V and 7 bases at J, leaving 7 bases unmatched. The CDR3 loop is CSTRGGGTQYF. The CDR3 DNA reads TGCAGCACCCGAGGCGGGGGGACCCAGTACTTC. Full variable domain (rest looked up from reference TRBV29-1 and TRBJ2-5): SAVISQKPSRDICQRGTSLTIQCQVDSQVTMMFWYRQQPGQSLTLIATANQGSEATYESGFVIDKFPISRPNLTFSTLTVSNMSPEDSSIYLCSTRGGGTQYFGPGTRLLVL.

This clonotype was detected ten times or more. CDR3 in amino acids: CSVELPQGAKGEQFF. In DNA form, the CDR3 reads TGCAGCGTTGAATTACCCCAGGGGGCTAAGGGTGAGCAGTTCTTC. The chain carries TRBV29-1 and TRBJ2-1; 8 bases match TRBD1. Germline V CDR1 and CDR2: SQVTM, ANQGSEA. The CDR3 has 15 amino acids. With V trimmed by 2 bases and J by 9 bases, 12 bases remained unmatched.

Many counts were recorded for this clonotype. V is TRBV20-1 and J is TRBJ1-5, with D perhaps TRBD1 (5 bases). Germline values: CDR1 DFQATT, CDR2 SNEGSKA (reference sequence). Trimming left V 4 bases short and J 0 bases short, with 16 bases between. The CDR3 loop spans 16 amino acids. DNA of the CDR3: TGCAGTGCTACCCCTTTCACAGGAATTAGCAATCAGCCCCAGCATTTT. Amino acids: CSATPFTGISNQPQHF.

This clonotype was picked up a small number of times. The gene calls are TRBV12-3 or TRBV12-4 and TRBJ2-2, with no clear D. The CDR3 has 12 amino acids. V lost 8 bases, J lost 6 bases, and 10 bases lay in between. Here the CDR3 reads CASGEGSGELFF. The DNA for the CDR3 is TGTGCCAGCGGGGAAGGGTCCGGGGAGCTGTTTTTT.

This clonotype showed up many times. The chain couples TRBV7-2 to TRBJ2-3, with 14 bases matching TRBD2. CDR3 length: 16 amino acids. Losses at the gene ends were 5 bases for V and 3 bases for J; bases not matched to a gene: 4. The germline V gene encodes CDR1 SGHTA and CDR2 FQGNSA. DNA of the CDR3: TGTGCCAGCAGCCCCTGGACTAGCGGGGGGACAGATACGCAGTATTTT. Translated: CASSPWTSGGTDTQYF.

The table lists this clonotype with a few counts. The CDR3 here is CSARGFRRGSTDTQYF. The CDR3 DNA reads TGCAGTGCTAGAGGTTTTAGGAGGGGTAGCACAGATACGCAGTATTTT. The V gene is TRBV20-1, the J gene TRBJ2-3, with D tentatively TRBD2 (6 bases). This CDR3 has 16 amino acids. In germline, CDR1 is DFQATT, CDR2 SNEGSKA (reference sequence). V was cut by 1 base and J by 0 bases, with 14 bases left in between.

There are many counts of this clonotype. The CDR3 DNA reads TGCAGTGCTAGAGATCTTTGGGGAAACACCATATATTTT. Translated: CSARDLWGNTIYF. The genes are TRBV20-1 and TRBJ1-3; D not certain. This CDR3 is 13 amino acids long. Trimming pared 0 bases from V and 4 bases from J, leaving 7 bases between. Germline assignment: CDR1 DFQATT and CDR2 SNEGSKA (reference sequence).

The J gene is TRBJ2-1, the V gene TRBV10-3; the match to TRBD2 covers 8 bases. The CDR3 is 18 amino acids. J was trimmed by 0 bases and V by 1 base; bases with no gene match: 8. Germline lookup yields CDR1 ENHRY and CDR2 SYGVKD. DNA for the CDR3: TGTGCCATCAGTGAGTTGCGGGGGGCTACCCACTCCTACAATGAGCAGTTCTTC. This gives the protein CAISELRGATHSYNEQFF.

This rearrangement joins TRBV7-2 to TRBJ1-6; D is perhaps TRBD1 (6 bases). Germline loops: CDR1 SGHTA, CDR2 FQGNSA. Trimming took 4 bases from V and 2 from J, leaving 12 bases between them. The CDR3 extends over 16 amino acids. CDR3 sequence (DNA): TGTGCCAGCAGCTATGGGGACAATCCCTATAATTCACCCCTCCACTTT. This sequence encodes CASSYGDNPYNSPLHF.

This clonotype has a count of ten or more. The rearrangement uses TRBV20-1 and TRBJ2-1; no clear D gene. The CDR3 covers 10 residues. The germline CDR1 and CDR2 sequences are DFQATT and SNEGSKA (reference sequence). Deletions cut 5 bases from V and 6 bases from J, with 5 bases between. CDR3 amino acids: CSASSNEQFF. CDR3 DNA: TGCAGTGCTTCAAGCAATGAGCAGTTCTTC.

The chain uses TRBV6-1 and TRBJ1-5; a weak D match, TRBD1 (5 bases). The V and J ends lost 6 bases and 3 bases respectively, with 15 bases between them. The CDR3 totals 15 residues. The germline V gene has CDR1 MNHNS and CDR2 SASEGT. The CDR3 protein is CASRTGTNFNQPQHF. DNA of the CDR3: TGTGCCAGCAGAACCGGGACGAATTTCAATCAGCCCCAGCATTTT.

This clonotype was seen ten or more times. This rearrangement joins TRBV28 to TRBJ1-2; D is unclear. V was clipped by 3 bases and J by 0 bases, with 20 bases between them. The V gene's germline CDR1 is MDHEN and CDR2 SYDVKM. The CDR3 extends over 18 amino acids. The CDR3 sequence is CASSFPGSHPLANYGYTF. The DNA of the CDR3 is TGTGCCAGCAGTTTCCCCGGGTCGCATCCGCTAGCTAACTATGGCTACACCTTC.

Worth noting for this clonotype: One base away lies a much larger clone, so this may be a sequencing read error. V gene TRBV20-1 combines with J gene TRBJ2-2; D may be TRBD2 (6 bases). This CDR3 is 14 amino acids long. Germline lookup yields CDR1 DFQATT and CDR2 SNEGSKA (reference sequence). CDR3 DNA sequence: TGCTGTGTCCCCGGGACTTCGAACACCGGGGAGCTGTTTTTT. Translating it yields CCVPGTSNTGELFF.